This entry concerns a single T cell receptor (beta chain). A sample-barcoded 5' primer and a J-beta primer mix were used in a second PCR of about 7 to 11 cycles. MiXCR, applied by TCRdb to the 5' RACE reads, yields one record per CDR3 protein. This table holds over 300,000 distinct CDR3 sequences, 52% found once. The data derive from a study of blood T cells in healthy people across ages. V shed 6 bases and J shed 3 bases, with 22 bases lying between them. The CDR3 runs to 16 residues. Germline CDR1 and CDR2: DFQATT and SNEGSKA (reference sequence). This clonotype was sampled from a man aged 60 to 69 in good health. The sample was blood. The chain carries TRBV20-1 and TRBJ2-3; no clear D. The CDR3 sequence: CSATNQLEVRTDTQYF. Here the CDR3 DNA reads TGCAGTGCCACCAACCAGCTAGAGGTCCGAACAGATACGCAGTATTTT.